This T cell receptor beta chain was captured in a study of cytotoxic CD8 clonotypes in ibrutinib-treated CLL. Cryopreserved PBMCs provided about 2 micrograms of genomic DNA for the TCR beta libraries. In regard to this clone: What it recognizes is unknown.

Study-wide results and limits: Public clonotypes, found uncommonly, either contracted or stayed stable on treatment.

Deep sequencing aimed at 1 in 200,000 to 1 in 1 million T cells' resolution. Assay used: immunoSEQ multiplex PCR; TCRdb lists only in-frame clones, some missing. The sample yields some 300,000 clones, about 80% seen once. Germline V gives CDR1 WNHNN, CDR2 SYGVQD (reference sequence). V lost 1 base and J 5 bases, leaving 8 bases between the germline ends. CDR3 length: 14 amino acids. Sequenced material: PBMCs, taken before ibrutinib treatment. The rearrangement uses TRBV10-1 and TRBJ2-2, with no clear D. This clonotype originated in a human donor with chronic lymphocytic leukemia. CDR3 bases: TGCGCCAGCAGTGAGTACAAAGAAACCGGGGAGCTGTTTTTT. This translates into CASSEYKETGELFF.